Each of the 13 T cell receptor beta chains below was sequenced from the same sample in a study of T-cell memory formation after mild COVID-19. Each CDR3 protein gets one entry after TCRdb re-called the 5' RACE reads with MiXCR. Altogether a few hundred thousand distinct CDR3 sequences are present, about 24% being singletons, with the ten largest covering roughly 9.7%. Sequencing was done on a sample of PBMCs or a T cell subset sorted from them (not recorded which). These receptors were collected from an adult woman who had mild COVID-19 (a few samples of this study predate the infection). Cell type and time point are not known.

This clonotype was observed once. The chain links TRBV7-8 to TRBJ1-5; D remains unclear. V was pared by 0 bases and J by 3 bases, with 9 bases between. The germline V gene encodes CDR1 SGHVS and CDR2 FQNEAQ. The CDR3 length is 15 residues. The CDR3 bases are TGTGCCAGCAGCTTAGCGTTGGGGAACAATCAGCCCCAGCATTTT. This sequence encodes CASSLALGNNQPQHF.

As for this clonotype: The junction differs from germline at one of its ends, possibly a read error. The chain recombines TRBV7-2 with TRBJ2-3; 11 bases align to TRBD2. Germline-derived CDR1 and CDR2 are SGHTA and FQGNSA. CDR3 length: 12 residues. The CDR3 here is CASSLTSGVRNF. CDR3 DNA: TGTGCCAGCAGCTTGACTAGCGGGGTGAGGAATTTT.

This clonotype showed up just a few times. This chain links TRBV30 with TRBJ2-7; TRBD1 agrees at 8 bases. Germline assignment: CDR1 GTSNPN and CDR2 SVGIG (reference sequence). The CDR3 sequence is 12 residues long. V lost 4 bases, J lost 3 bases, and 2 bases stayed unmatched. CDR3 region: CAWTQGDYEQYF. As DNA, the CDR3 is TGTGCCTGGACACAGGGGGACTACGAGCAGTACTTC.

The chain couples TRBV7-9 to TRBJ1-3; D is perhaps TRBD1 (5 bases). The germline gives CDR1 SEHNR, CDR2 FQNEAQ (reference sequence). The CDR3 has 15 amino acids. Trimming cost V 5 bases and J 2 bases, with 13 bases left between them. CDR3 DNA: TGTGCCAGCAGCCTCCCTCCGGGGGCTGGAAACACCATATATTTT. This gives the protein CASSLPPGAGNTIYF.

The gene calls are TRBV6-5 and TRBJ1-2; 9 nucleotides align to TRBD1. V was clipped by 4 bases and J by 9 bases; unmatched bases: 3. The CDR3 length is 12 residues. CDR1 is MNHEY, CDR2 SVGAGI, per germline. Written as DNA, the CDR3 is TGTGCCAGCAGTTCCGACAGGGGGAGCTACACCTTC. Residues: CASSSDRGSYTF.

This clonotype was seen a handful of times. V gene TRBV7-9 combines with J gene TRBJ2-7; 8 nucleotides line up with TRBD1. In germline, CDR1 is SEHNR, CDR2 FQNEAQ (reference sequence). The CDR3 contains 14 residues. Losses at the gene ends were 5 bases for V and 5 bases for J; bases not matched to a gene: 8. CDR3 sequence (DNA): TGTGCCAGCAGCCAATCAGGGGGCGGCGACGAGCAGTACTTC. It translates to CASSQSGGGDEQYF.

This clonotype was picked up a small number of times. The chain couples TRBV15 to TRBJ1-2; D perhaps matches TRBD1 (5 bases). Germline V gene data show CDR1 as LNHNV and CDR2 as YYDKDF (reference sequence). The CDR3 runs 14 residues. V shed 1 base and J shed 3 bases, with 9 bases lying between them. The DNA for the CDR3 is TGTGCCACCAGCAGAGGCCTGACAGACTATGGCTACACCTTC. Protein sequence: CATSRGLTDYGYTF.

A few counts support this clonotype. The chain links TRBV19 to TRBJ1-1, with TRBD1 matching over 8 bases. The CDR3 is made up of 15 amino acids. The trim removed 7 bases at V and 1 base at J, leaving 8 bases unmatched. The germline CDR1 and CDR2 sequences are LNHDA and SQIVND (reference sequence). This CDR3 reads CASKIGDRWNTEAFF. DNA of the CDR3: TGTGCCAGTAAAATAGGGGACAGGTGGAACACTGAAGCTTTCTTT.

The chain is built from TRBV24-1 and TRBJ1-2; D perhaps matches TRBD1 (6 bases). CDR3 length: 14 residues. Germline-derived CDR1 and CDR2 are KGHDR and SFDVKD. V lost 0 bases and J 6 bases, leaving 10 bases between the germline ends. Here the CDR3 reads CATSDLRDKDGYTF. The CDR3, as DNA: TGTGCCACCAGTGATTTGAGGGACAAAGATGGCTACACCTTC.

J is TRBJ2-1 and V is TRBV25-1; D is unresolved. From germline, CDR1 is MGHDK and CDR2 SYGVNS. V lost 4 bases and J 6 bases, leaving 10 bases between the germline ends. This CDR3 comprises 13 residues. The CDR3 protein is CASSGDTINEQFF. The DNA of the CDR3 is TGTGCCAGCAGTGGGGATACCATCAATGAGCAGTTCTTC.

This clonotype occurred a few times. This sequence joins TRBV9 and TRBJ2-1, with D possibly being TRBD2 (5 bases). V was pared by 4 bases and J by 6 bases, with 14 bases between. Germline V CDR1 and CDR2: SGDLS, YYNGEE. The length of the CDR3 is 14 residues. The CDR3 region is CASSSIGGVNEQFF. The CDR3 DNA reads TGTGCCAGCAGCTCAATAGGAGGCGTCAATGAGCAGTTCTTC. The full variable domain, its missing parts supplied by reference TRBV9 and TRBJ2-1, is DSGVTQTPKHLITATGQRVTLRCSPRSGDLSVYWYQQSLDQGLQFLIQYYNGEERAKGNILERFSAQQFPDLHSELNLSSLELGDSALYFCASSSIGGVNEQFFGPGTRLTVL.

This clonotype was found a few times. The rearrangement joins TRBV2 to TRBJ2-1, with 15 bases fitting TRBD2. The CDR3 covers 15 residues. After removal of 6 bases from V and 7 bases from J, the junction contained 4 bases not matched to a gene. Germline V gives CDR1 SNHLY, CDR2 FYNNEI. The CDR3 region has the DNA TGTGCCAGCAGGAGCGGACTAGCGGGAGGGAATGAGCAGTTCTTC. Its translation is CASRSGLAGGNEQFF.

The V gene is TRBV18, the J gene TRBJ2-7; 12 nucleotides agree with TRBD2. The CDR3 length is 16 residues. Looked up from germline, CDR1 is KGHSH and CDR2 is LQKENI. The ends lost 5 bases at V and 1 base at J; junction bases unmatched: 6. The CDR3 sequence is CASSAPLAGGSYEQYF. The CDR3 DNA is TGTGCCAGCTCAGCGCCTCTAGCGGGGGGGTCCTACGAGCAGTACTTC.